This T cell receptor (beta chain) derives from a study of shared clonotypes between healthy human individuals. TCRdb keeps only in-frame clones here, not all; method: immunoSEQ multiplex PCR. The table lists about 2,100,000 clones, more than 85% of them singletons. To note about this clone: Its cognate antigen is unknown.

CD45RO-negative cells were positively selected for CCR7, leaving out terminally differentiated effector memory CD45RA+ cells. The CDR3 totals 15 residues. The germline gives CDR1 LGHNA, CDR2 YNFKEQ. The trim removed 2 bases at V and 1 base at J, leaving 4 bases unmatched. Regarding the study as a whole: What naive subsets generally showed was a larger estimated richness than memory subsets showed.

The sample was naive CD8+ T cells from PBMCs. The gene calls are TRBV4-2 and TRBJ2-7, with 8 bases fitting TRBD2. The TCR comes from a man between 18 and 29 years old in good health. Some clones in this sample may be carry-over from other donors' samples. This CDR3 reads CASSQIAGPSYEQYF. CDR3 bases: TGTGCCAGCAGCCAAATAGCGGGGCCTTCCTACGAGCAGTACTTC.